The rows below give T cell receptor beta chains drawn from one sample of a study of CD8 T cells in Susac syndrome. A single record per CDR3 protein comes from TCRdb applying MiXCR to the immunoSEQ multiplex PCR reads. The sample has some 60,000 distinct CDR3 sequences; more than 90% are singletons. Sequencing was carried out using CD8+ T cells from PBMCs. The receptors were gathered from a human donor in good health. The conserved cysteine and the conserved F or W are not part of the CDR3 here. The order of the fields is J gene, V gene, CDR3 protein.

j_gene: TRBJ1-1; v_gene: TRBV19; CDR3aa: ASSRSRVTEAF
j_gene: TRBJ1-2; v_gene: TRBV10-2; CDR3aa: ASSDYGRDYGYT
j_gene: TRBJ2-5; v_gene: TRBV6-6; CDR3aa: ASSPAPRGRRETQY
j_gene: TRBJ1-2; v_gene: TRBV7-8; CDR3aa: ASSLGRSYGYT
j_gene: TRBJ2-1; v_gene: TRBV7-7; CDR3aa: ASSPGTSGSSYNEQF
j_gene: TRBJ2-1; v_gene: TRBV30; CDR3aa: AWSNGGGGRRNEQF
j_gene: TRBJ1-4; v_gene: TRBV4-1; CDR3aa: ASSPYLTYEKLF
j_gene: TRBJ2-3; v_gene: TRBV4-1; CDR3aa: ASSQEGPTDTQY
j_gene: TRBJ1-1; v_gene: TRBV4-2; CDR3aa: ASSRDEFETRGLGGMNTEAF
j_gene: TRBJ1-4; v_gene: TRBV29-1; CDR3aa: SVVVGEKLF
j_gene: TRBJ1-3; v_gene: TRBV28; CDR3aa: ASSWDSFVPGNTIY
j_gene: TRBJ2-7; v_gene: TRBV6-2/TRBV6-3; CDR3aa: ASTPSAWREQY
j_gene: TRBJ1-6; v_gene: TRBV5-1; CDR3aa: ASSTTGVIKNSPLH
j_gene: TRBJ2-1; v_gene: TRBV7-9; CDR3aa: ASSWGTSGGPYNEQF
j_gene: TRBJ2-1; v_gene: TRBV30; CDR3aa: AWDLGQGNEQF
j_gene: TRBJ2-6; v_gene: TRBV5-4; CDR3aa: ASSPTGTGANVLT
j_gene: TRBJ2-4; v_gene: TRBV11-2; CDR3aa: ASSLDMVPGVPKNIQY
j_gene: TRBJ2-6; v_gene: TRBV12-3/TRBV12-4; CDR3aa: ASSQTETGANVLT
j_gene: TRBJ2-1; v_gene: TRBV13; CDR3aa: ASSLGGQGADEQF
j_gene: TRBJ2-1; v_gene: TRBV12-3/TRBV12-4; CDR3aa: ASIGSQGFYNEQF
j_gene: TRBJ1-5; v_gene: TRBV5-5; CDR3aa: ASSLEAYSNQPQH
j_gene: TRBJ1-1; v_gene: TRBV12-3/TRBV12-4; CDR3aa: ASSTRENTEAF
j_gene: TRBJ1-5; v_gene: TRBV6-5; CDR3aa: ASSSPPSSTGRHQPQH
j_gene: TRBJ1-6; v_gene: TRBV6-5; CDR3aa: ASSYSAGTGGKVNSPLH
j_gene: TRBJ2-1; v_gene: TRBV3-1; CDR3aa: ASSQDLTGGHNEQF
j_gene: TRBJ1-4; v_gene: TRBV30; CDR3aa: AWSTLNEKLF
j_gene: TRBJ2-7; v_gene: TRBV27; CDR3aa: ASSYRTAYEQY
j_gene: TRBJ1-1; v_gene: TRBV10-3; CDR3aa: AISELLVNTEAF
j_gene: TRBJ1-6; v_gene: TRBV9; CDR3aa: ASGGLNSPLH
j_gene: TRBJ2-7; v_gene: TRBV5-1; CDR3aa: ASSGGTGLLEQY
j_gene: TRBJ1-2; v_gene: TRBV6-5; CDR3aa: ASRTQGQGANGYT
j_gene: TRBJ1-5; v_gene: TRBV10-3; CDR3aa: ATSTAGNQPQH
j_gene: TRBJ1-5; v_gene: TRBV9; CDR3aa: ASSDSEDTDQPQH
j_gene: TRBJ1-4; v_gene: TRBV4-1; CDR3aa: ASSRGGNEKLF
j_gene: TRBJ1-1; v_gene: TRBV6-6; CDR3aa: ASSPRLDRNTEAF
j_gene: TRBJ1-6; v_gene: TRBV6-5; CDR3aa: ASSYGNSPLH
j_gene: TRBJ2-7; v_gene: TRBV4-1; CDR3aa: ASSQLTGSSYEQY
j_gene: TRBJ2-1; v_gene: TRBV24-1; CDR3aa: ATSDGPLGDEQF
j_gene: TRBJ2-1; v_gene: TRBV4-2; CDR3aa: ASSQSRGANEQF
j_gene: TRBJ2-1; v_gene: TRBV29-1; CDR3aa: SVVWFAGEQF
j_gene: TRBJ2-7; v_gene: TRBV27; CDR3aa: ASSLLWSSVGGDEQY
j_gene: TRBJ2-7; v_gene: TRBV7-9; CDR3aa: ASTHTGLAFYEQY
j_gene: TRBJ1-5; v_gene: TRBV27; CDR3aa: ASSPRGVDQPQH
j_gene: TRBJ2-3; v_gene: TRBV3-1; CDR3aa: ASSHGQITDTQY
j_gene: TRBJ2-5; v_gene: TRBV2; CDR3aa: ASSEARTGRETQY
j_gene: TRBJ2-7; v_gene: TRBV9; CDR3aa: ASSVGGDGSYEQY
j_gene: TRBJ2-5; v_gene: TRBV7-7; CDR3aa: ASSSRLAGPETQY
j_gene: TRBJ2-7; v_gene: TRBV11-1; CDR3aa: ASSLVASGGLYTLVYEQY
j_gene: TRBJ2-5; v_gene: TRBV4-1; CDR3aa: ASSHRLAGREETQY
j_gene: TRBJ2-2; v_gene: TRBV7-3; CDR3aa: ASSPNGQEAGGELF
j_gene: TRBJ1-1; v_gene: TRBV20-1; CDR3aa: SARLAEGAEAF
j_gene: TRBJ1-2; v_gene: TRBV12-3/TRBV12-4; CDR3aa: ASSLGWVPNYGYT
j_gene: TRBJ2-3; v_gene: TRBV20-1; CDR3aa: SARGGGRGGDYRGTDTQY
j_gene: TRBJ1-4; v_gene: TRBV6-6; CDR3aa: ASSRGTVEKLF
j_gene: TRBJ2-2; v_gene: TRBV5-1; CDR3aa: ASSLESPQNTGELF
j_gene: TRBJ2-7; v_gene: TRBV7-2; CDR3aa: ASSDWDRSYEQY
j_gene: TRBJ1-6; v_gene: TRBV11-1; CDR3aa: ASSLVQDRPLH